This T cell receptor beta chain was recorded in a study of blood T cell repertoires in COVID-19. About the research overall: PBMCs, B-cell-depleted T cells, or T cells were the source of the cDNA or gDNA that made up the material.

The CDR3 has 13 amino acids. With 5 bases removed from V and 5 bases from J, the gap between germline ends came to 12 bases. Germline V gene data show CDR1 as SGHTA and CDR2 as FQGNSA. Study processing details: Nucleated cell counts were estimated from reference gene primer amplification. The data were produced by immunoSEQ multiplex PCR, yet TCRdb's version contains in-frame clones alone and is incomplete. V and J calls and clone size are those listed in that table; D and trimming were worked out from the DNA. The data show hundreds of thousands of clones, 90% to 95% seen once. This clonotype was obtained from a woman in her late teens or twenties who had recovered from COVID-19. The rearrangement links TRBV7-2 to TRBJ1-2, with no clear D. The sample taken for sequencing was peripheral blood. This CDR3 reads CASSRLAGYGYTF. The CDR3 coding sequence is TGTGCCAGCAGCCGTCTAGCAGGATATGGCTACACCTTC.